What follows are 30 T cell receptor beta chains derived from one specimen sequenced in a study of molecular identifiers for immune sequencing clone quantification. TCRdb fed the PCR reads into MiXCR, producing one record per CDR3 protein. The data contain approximately 550,000 distinct CDR3 sequences, 25% of them singletons. The sample consisted of naive CD8+ T cells from blood, with Jurkat cell RNA spiked in. Documented subset: FACS-sorted CD8+CD4-CCR7+CD45RA+ naive T cells. These receptors originate from a human donor in good health. Some libraries in this study had Jurkat cell RNA spiked in.

A few counts support this clonotype. The J gene is TRBJ2-2, the V gene TRBV3-1, with a possible D match to TRBD2 (6 bases). From germline, CDR1 is LGHDT and CDR2 YNNKEL (reference sequence). The CDR3 extends over 13 amino acids. CDR3 nucleotide sequence: TGTGCAGTTGGGGGAGGAGGTACCGGGGAGCTGTTTTTT. It translates to CAVGGGGTGELFF.

This clonotype was recorded a few times. The chain joins TRBV12-3 or TRBV12-4 to TRBJ2-1; no firm D call. The CDR3 loop spans 12 amino acids. V shed 5 bases and J shed 8 bases, with 10 bases lying between them. The CDR3 DNA is TGTGCCAGCAGTACCTCCCTGGATGAGCAGTTCTTC. Protein: CASSTSLDEQFF.

This clonotype was recorded at least ten times. The rearrangement links TRBV20-1 to TRBJ2-7; D possibly uses TRBD1 or TRBD2 (5 bases each). The CDR3 length is 12 residues. V lost 6 bases, J lost 3 bases, and 12 bases lay in between. Germline values: CDR1 DFQATT, CDR2 SNEGSKA (reference sequence). The CDR3 DNA sequence: TGCAGTGCCGGGGCTACCGGCTACGAGCAGTACTTC. As protein: CSAGATGYEQYF.

V gene TRBV7-8 combines with J gene TRBJ1-5; 10 bases align to TRBD1. The CDR3 loop spans 16 amino acids. The germline V gene has CDR1 SGHVS and CDR2 FQNEAQ. V gave up 1 base and J gave up 6 bases; unmatched junction bases: 6. The CDR3 loop is CASSLGTGGQSQPQHF. The DNA for the CDR3 is TGTGCCAGCAGCTTAGGGACAGGGGGACAGAGTCAGCCCCAGCATTTT.

This clonotype was seen at least ten times. V gene TRBV27 combines with J gene TRBJ1-1; D gene uncertain. This CDR3 is built from 16 residues. The V gene lost 0 bases and the J gene lost 5 bases, with 16 bases spanning the gap. The germline gives CDR1 MNHEY, CDR2 SMNVEV (reference sequence). CDR3 amino acids: CASSLSIWYLRTEAFF. In DNA, the CDR3 is TGTGCCAGCAGTTTATCGATTTGGTACCTTAGAACTGAAGCTTTCTTT.

Regarding this clonotype: This clone may be a read error of a much larger clone one base away. The chain couples TRBV29-1 to TRBJ2-7; a weak D match, TRBD1 (7 bases). Trimming removed 6 bases from V and 7 bases from J, with 13 bases in between. This CDR3 region has 11 residues. Germline CDR1 is SQVTM and CDR2 is ANQGSEA. The CDR3 reads CSVSRGVEQYF. Written as DNA, the CDR3 is TGCAGCGTGAGCAGGGGGGTTGAGCAGTACTTC.

This clonotype came up once. The V call is TRBV7-2, the J call TRBJ1-2, with TRBD1 as a possible D gene (5 bases). Trimming stripped 5 bases from V and 2 bases from J, with 9 bases between. Germline V CDR1 and CDR2: SGHTA, FQGNSA. The CDR3 consists of 13 residues. CDR3 DNA: TGTGCCAGCAGCCGGCCAGGGAACTATGGCTACACCTTC. It yields the protein CASSRPGNYGYTF.

This clonotype appeared a few times. V is TRBV4-1 and J is TRBJ2-3; TRBD2 might be the D (6 bases). The CDR3 sequence is 17 residues long. The germline CDR1 and CDR2 sequences are MGHRA and YSYEKL. Trimming removed 0 bases from V and 0 bases from J, with 13 bases in between. The CDR3 here is CASSQDGLASSTDTQYF. As DNA, the CDR3 is TGCGCCAGCAGCCAAGATGGCCTAGCGAGTAGCACAGATACGCAGTATTTT.

In this sample, this clonotype turned up many times. This chain uses TRBV2 with TRBJ1-5; unclear D gene. Germline V gene sequence: CDR1 SNHLY, CDR2 FYNNEI. The CDR3 consists of 14 residues. V lost 2 bases to trimming and J lost 4 bases, with 9 bases between them. CDR3 coding DNA: TGTGCCAGCAGTGAATTTTACGGTAATCAGCCCCAGCATTTT. This encodes CASSEFYGNQPQHF.

This clonotype has just a few counts. The V and J genes are TRBV19 and TRBJ1-3; D not resolved. Germline V lookup: CDR1 LNHDA, CDR2 SQIVND (reference sequence). V was trimmed by 2 bases and J by 1 base, leaving 9 bases between them. The CDR3 contains 15 residues. As DNA, the CDR3 is TGTGCCAGTAGTATATCGTGGGGATCTGGAAACACCATATATTTT. Encoded protein: CASSISWGSGNTIYF.

This clonotype was found a few times. This CDR3 is CASSQDLKSGRADEQYF. The CDR3 nucleotides read TGTGCCAGCAGCCAAGATTTGAAGAGCGGGAGGGCCGACGAGCAGTACTTC. This chain uses TRBV3-1 with TRBJ2-7; 10 bases map to TRBD2. V was clipped by 0 bases and J by 5 bases; unmatched bases: 10. Germline V gene sequence: CDR1 LGHDT, CDR2 YNNKEL (reference sequence). The CDR3 is made up of 17 amino acids.

Comments on this clonotype: Compared with germline, one end of the junction differs, possibly owing to a read error. The chain recombines TRBV7-6 with TRBJ2-2, with TRBD2 matching over 7 bases. Germline CDR1 SGHVS, CDR2 FNYEAQ. CDR3 size: 15 residues. The CDR3 reads CASSPWWTPSGELLF. The CDR3 DNA is TGTGCCAGCAGCCCCTGGTGGACTCCGAGCGGGGAGCTGTTATTT. The full variable domain, its missing parts supplied by reference TRBV7-6 and TRBJ2-2, is GAGVSQSPRYKVTKRGQDVALRCDPISGHVSLYWYRQALGQGPEFLTYFNYEAQQDKSGLPNDRFSAERPEGSISTLTIQRTEQRDSAMYRCASSPWWTPSGELLFGEGSRLTVL.

This clonotype was found a few times. V is TRBV4-1 and J is TRBJ1-5; TRBD1 might be the D (5 bases). The CDR3 spans 15 residues. V lost 2 bases and J 6 bases, leaving 14 bases between the germline ends. CDR1 and CDR2 from the germline V gene are MGHRA and YSYEKL. The DNA for the CDR3 is TGCGCCAGCAGCCAAACCCTCTGGGGGAGTCAGCCCCAGCATTTT. Its protein is CASSQTLWGSQPQHF.

This clonotype was seen only a few times. This CDR3 is CASSLGPGQGPSATNEKLFF. CDR3 coding DNA: TGTGCCAGCAGCTTGGGACCGGGACAGGGTCCCTCTGCAACTAATGAAAAACTGTTTTTT. The chain carries TRBV5-6 and TRBJ1-4; 9 bases are a match to TRBD1. CDR3 length: 20 amino acids. V was clipped by 0 bases and J by 0 bases; unmatched bases: 12. Germline assignment: CDR1 SGHDT and CDR2 YYEEEE.

This chain uses TRBV27 with TRBJ2-3, with a possible D match to TRBD1 (5 bases). Trimming removed 0 bases at V and 4 bases at J, with 17 bases between. The germline V gene has CDR1 MNHEY and CDR2 SMNVEV (reference sequence). The CDR3 runs to 17 residues. CDR3 sequence reads: CASSLSGPGLVSDTQYF. CDR3 nucleotides: TGTGCCAGCAGTTTATCCGGTCCAGGGTTGGTGTCAGATACGCAGTATTTT.

This clonotype was seen at least ten times. The rearrangement joins TRBV28 to TRBJ1-6; D is perhaps TRBD1 (5 bases). Trimming pared 3 bases from V and 7 bases from J, leaving 10 bases between. Per the germline V gene, CDR1 is MDHEN and CDR2 is SYDVKM. The CDR3 spans 14 residues. The CDR3, as DNA: TGTGCCAGCAGTTTGGGGGTTTGGAATTCACCCCTCCACTTT. It translates to CASSLGVWNSPLHF.

At least ten counts were recorded for this clonotype. The rearrangement joins TRBV28 to TRBJ2-7; 8 nucleotides match TRBD1. The CDR3 covers 15 residues. With V trimmed by 6 bases and J by 2 bases, 9 bases remained unmatched. In germline, CDR1 is MDHEN, CDR2 SYDVKM. This CDR3 reads CASSLGQGQAYEQYF. The CDR3 DNA reads as TGTGCCAGCAGCCTAGGACAGGGACAAGCCTACGAGCAGTACTTC.

This clonotype was seen at least ten times. The V call is TRBV20-1, the J call TRBJ2-3; D not certain. Germline V lookup: CDR1 DFQATT, CDR2 SNEGSKA (reference sequence). Trimming shortened V by 5 bases and J by 14 bases, and 14 bases separated the two germline ends. The CDR3 runs to 10 residues. CDR3 loop: CSAVGSWGYF. The CDR3 nucleotides read TGCAGTGCTGTCGGATCCTGGGGGTATTTT.

About this clonotype: A clone one base away is much larger, so this may be a read error. This chain connects TRBV14 to TRBJ2-7, with no clear D. The V and J ends lost 0 bases and 3 bases respectively, with 3 bases between them. Germline CDR1 and CDR2: SGHDN and FVKESK. CDR3 length equals 12 residues. Written as DNA, the CDR3 is TGTGCCAGCAGCCAAGATCACTACGAGCAGTACTTC. It codes for CASSQDHYEQYF. The full variable domain, rest sourced from reference TRBV14 and TRBJ2-7, is EAGVTQFPSHSVIEKGQTVTLRCDPISGHDNLYWYRRVMGKEIKFLLHFVKESKQDESGMPNNRFLAERTGGTYSTLKVQPAELEDSGVYFCASSQDHYEQYFGPGTRLTVT.

The rearrangement links TRBV7-6 to TRBJ2-7; 7 nucleotides agree with TRBD2. The CDR3 sequence is 16 residues long. Trimming removed 5 bases from V and 4 bases from J; junction bases left unmatched: 14. Germline V gene sequence: CDR1 SGHVS, CDR2 FNYEAQ. CDR3 coding DNA: TGTGCCAGCAGCGATACTTTGCGGACTAGAGGATACGAGCAGTACTTC. Translation gives CASSDTLRTRGYEQYF.

The genes are TRBV11-2 and TRBJ1-5; 8 nucleotides match TRBD1. V was clipped by 4 bases and J by 3 bases; unmatched bases: 8. CDR1 is SGHAT, CDR2 FQNNGV, per germline. CDR3 length: 16 residues. Here the CDR3 reads CASSSSTGVSNQPQHF. CDR3 DNA: TGTGCCAGCAGCTCCTCGACAGGGGTCTCCAATCAGCCCCAGCATTTT.

The sample holds many counts of this clonotype. This chain links TRBV29-1 with TRBJ1-1; no firm D call. The V and J ends lost 5 bases and 4 bases respectively, with 8 bases between them. This CDR3 spans 11 amino acids. Germline V lookup: CDR1 SQVTM, CDR2 ANQGSEA. In nucleotides, the CDR3 is TGCAGCGTTCAGGACGGCACTGAAGCTTTCTTT. It yields the protein CSVQDGTEAFF. The full variable domain, in which reference TRBV29-1 and TRBJ1-1 provide the parts outside the CDR3, is SAVISQKPSRDICQRGTSLTIQCQVDSQVTMMFWYRQQPGQSLTLIATANQGSEATYESGFVIDKFPISRPNLTFSTLTVSNMSPEDSSIYLCSVQDGTEAFFGQGTRLTVV.

The chain uses TRBV20-1 and TRBJ2-3; D may be TRBD2 (5 bases). The CDR3 has 15 amino acids. Per the germline V gene, CDR1 is DFQATT and CDR2 is SNEGSKA (reference sequence). The V end was cut by 4 bases, the J end by 5 bases, with 19 bases between. CDR3 nucleotide sequence: TGCAGTGCTACCCAACTAGACAACAATGAAGATACGCAGTATTTT. Translation gives CSATQLDNNEDTQYF.

This clonotype was seen at least ten times. The chain couples TRBV7-2 to TRBJ2-1; 10 nucleotides match TRBD2. CDR1 SGHTA and CDR2 FQGNSA come from the germline V gene. The CDR3 loop spans 16 amino acids. The J segment lost 8 bases and the V segment lost 1 base, leaving 8 bases of the junction unmatched. The CDR3 DNA is TGTGCCAGCAGCTTAGACCGGACTAGCGGCCGGTATGAGCAGTTCTTC. The encoded protein is CASSLDRTSGRYEQFF.

This clonotype was observed a handful of times. This rearrangement joins TRBV7-9 to TRBJ2-2; 8 nucleotides match TRBD2. Germline lookup yields CDR1 SEHNR and CDR2 FQNEAQ (reference sequence). This CDR3 contains 18 residues. Trimming at V came to 4 bases and at J to 4 bases, leaving 14 bases not matched to a gene. This CDR3 is CASSSRGAGGSGTGELFF. The CDR3 nucleotides read TGTGCCAGCAGCTCTCGGGGGGCGGGAGGATCGGGCACCGGGGAGCTGTTTTTT. Combining the CDR3 with reference TRBV7-9 and TRBJ2-2 gives the whole variable domain DTGVSQNPRHKITKRGQNVTFRCDPISEHNRLYWYRQTLGQGPEFLTYFQNEAQLEKSRLLSDRFSAERPKGSFSTLEIQRTEQGDSAMYLCASSSRGAGGSGTGELFFGEGSRLTVL.

The rearrangement uses TRBV6-2 or TRBV6-3 and TRBJ1-2; 9 bases are a match to TRBD1. V gave up 1 base and J gave up 4 bases; unmatched junction bases: 7. CDR1 is MNHEY, CDR2 SVGEGT, per germline. The CDR3 contains 16 residues. CDR3: CASSYLDRGLGYGYTF. The CDR3 coding sequence is TGTGCCAGCAGTTACTTGGACAGGGGATTGGGCTATGGCTACACCTTC.

For this clonotype: A read error may produce the germline difference seen at one junction end. This chain uses TRBV6-5 with TRBJ1-1, with a possible D match to TRBD1 (5 bases). CDR1 is MNHEY, CDR2 SVGAGI, per germline. This CDR3 region has 15 residues. The CDR3 loop reads CASSLLGTRNAEAFF. The CDR3, as DNA: TGTGCCAGCAGCCTACTTGGGACGAGGAACGCTGAAGCTTTCTTT.

This clonotype has a handful of counts. This chain links TRBV9 with TRBJ2-5; no clear D. The CDR3 extends over 14 amino acids. Deletions cut 0 bases from V and 0 bases from J, with 6 bases between. Germline values: CDR1 SGDLS, CDR2 YYNGEE. CDR3 nucleotide sequence: TGTGCCAGCAGCGTAGAAAGGTACCAAGAGACCCAGTACTTC. It yields the protein CASSVERYQETQYF.

The chain joins TRBV18 to TRBJ1-1; unclear D gene. The germline V gene has CDR1 KGHSH and CDR2 LQKENI. V lost 2 bases to trimming and J lost 1 base, with 8 bases between them. CDR3 length equals 14 residues. DNA for the CDR3: TGTGCCAGCTCACCATTAGTACAGAACACTGAAGCTTTCTTT. As protein: CASSPLVQNTEAFF.

Many counts were recorded for this clonotype. CDR3 loop: CASSISHNTEAFF. The CDR3 coding sequence is TGTGCCAGTAGTATATCGCATAACACTGAAGCTTTCTTT. This sequence joins TRBV19 and TRBJ1-1; no clear D. CDR1 is LNHDA and CDR2 is SQIVND in the germline V gene (reference sequence). Trimming took off 2 bases at V and 2 bases at J, with 6 bases between the two ends. This CDR3 comprises 13 residues.